This is a list of T cell receptor beta chains from one sample in a study of read filtering for tumor transcriptome and immune sequencing. Each CDR3 protein is one row after TCRdb ran MiXCR on the reads. The sample consists of some 62,000 distinct CDR3 sequences, approximately 15% of them appearing once. Material: a population of CD138-negative cells sorted from bone marrow. Source of these receptors: a donor aged 40 or over with multiple myeloma. The CDR3 runs from the conserved cysteine through the conserved F or W. D genes are given only for firm matches. Some rows mark clone size as missing; the rest say once, few, many or name a class of expanded clone.

d_call j_call clone_size v_call cdr3_aa cdr3_nt
NA TRBJ2-1 many TRBV7-9 CASSSTGDEQFF TGTGCCAGCAGCTCTACAGGCGATGAGCAGTTCTTC
TRBD2 TRBJ2-2 many TRBV3-1 CASSQDRGAGELFF TGTGCCAGCAGCCAAGATCGGGGGGCCGGGGAGCTGTTTTTT
NA TRBJ1-1 many TRBV20-1 CSAPATARGTEAFF TGCAGTGCCCCGGCGACCGCACGGGGCACTGAAGCTTTCTTT
TRBD1 TRBJ2-7 NA TRBV5-1 CASTGTGLYEQYF TGCGCCAGCACCGGGACAGGTTTGTACGAGCAGTACTTC
NA TRBJ2-1 many TRBV9 CASSVVGVSYNEQFF TGTGCCAGCAGCGTAGTCGGGGTTTCCTACAATGAGCAGTTCTTC
NA TRBJ2-2 NA TRBV12-3/TRBV12-4 CASSFSGESTGELFF TGTGCCAGCAGTTTTTCAGGAGAGTCCACCGGGGAGTTGTTTTTT
TRBD1 TRBJ2-1 many TRBV5-6 CASSFGTGPPGGNEQFF TGTGCCAGCAGCTTTGGGACAGGTCCACCCGGGGGCAATGAGCAGTTCTTC
TRBD1 TRBJ1-5 many TRBV20-1 CSARERDRVNQPQHF TGCAGTGCTAGAGAGCGGGACAGGGTTAATCAGCCCCAGCATTTT
NA TRBJ1-1 NA TRBV10-2 CASRKDGAEAFF TGCGCCAGCAGGAAGGATGGGGCTGAAGCTTTCTTT
TRBD2 TRBJ2-5 many TRBV6-6 CASSFVAGVETQYF TGTGCCAGCAGTTTCGTAGCGGGGGTGGAGACCCAGTACTTC
NA TRBJ2-1 NA TRBV21-1 CASRGGSLNNEQFF TGTGCCAGCAGAGGAGGTTCTCTTAACAATGAGCAGTTCTTC
NA TRBJ2-1 NA TRBV29-1 CSAEFRDTPQFF TGCAGCGCGGAGTTCCGGGACACCCCGCAGTTCTTC
TRBD2 TRBJ2-7 NA TRBV27 CASSLRGRAYEQYF TGTGCCAGCAGTTTACGGGGGAGGGCCTACGAGCAGTACTTC
TRBD1 TRBJ2-2 few TRBV29-1 CSVPGGVTGELFF TGCAGCGTTCCAGGGGGCGTCACCGGGGAGCTGTTTTTT
NA TRBJ2-5 many TRBV11-3 CASSLEQLAGETQYF TGTGCCAGCAGCTTAGAGCAGTTGGCGGGGGAGACCCAGTACTTC
NA TRBJ2-7 many TRBV6-2/TRBV6-3 CASSQQGYEQYF TGTGCCAGCAGTCAACAGGGTTACGAGCAGTACTTC